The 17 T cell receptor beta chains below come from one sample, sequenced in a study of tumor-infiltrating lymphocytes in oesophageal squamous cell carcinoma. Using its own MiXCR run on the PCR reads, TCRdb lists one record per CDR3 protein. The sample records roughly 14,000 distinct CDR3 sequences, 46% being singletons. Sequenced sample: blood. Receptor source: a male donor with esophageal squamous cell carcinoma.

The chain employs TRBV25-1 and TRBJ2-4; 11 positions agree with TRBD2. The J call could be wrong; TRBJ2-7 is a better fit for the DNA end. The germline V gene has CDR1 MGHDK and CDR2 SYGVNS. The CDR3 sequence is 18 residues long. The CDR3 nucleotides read TGTGCCAGCAGTGAATATTTTGTAGCGGGAGGGGCATCCTACGAGCAGTACTTC. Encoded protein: CASSEYFVAGGASYEQYF.

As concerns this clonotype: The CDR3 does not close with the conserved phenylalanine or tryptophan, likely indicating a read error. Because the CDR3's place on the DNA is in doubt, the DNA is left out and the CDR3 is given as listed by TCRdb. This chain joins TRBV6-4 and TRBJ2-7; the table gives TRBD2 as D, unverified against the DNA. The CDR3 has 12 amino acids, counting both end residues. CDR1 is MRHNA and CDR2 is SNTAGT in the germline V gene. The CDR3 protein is CASSDARRSSTS.

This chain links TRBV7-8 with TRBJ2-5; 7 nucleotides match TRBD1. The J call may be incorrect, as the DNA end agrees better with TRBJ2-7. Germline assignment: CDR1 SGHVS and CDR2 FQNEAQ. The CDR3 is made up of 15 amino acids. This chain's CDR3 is CASSLEGAMAYEQYF. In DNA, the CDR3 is TGTGCCAGCAGCCTAGAGGGGGCAATGGCCTACGAGCAGTACTTC.

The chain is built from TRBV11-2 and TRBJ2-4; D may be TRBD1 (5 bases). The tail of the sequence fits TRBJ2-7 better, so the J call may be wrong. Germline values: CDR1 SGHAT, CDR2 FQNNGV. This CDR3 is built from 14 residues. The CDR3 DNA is TGTGCCAGCAGCTTAGACCAGGGCCCCTACGAGCAGTACTTC. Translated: CASSLDQGPYEQYF.

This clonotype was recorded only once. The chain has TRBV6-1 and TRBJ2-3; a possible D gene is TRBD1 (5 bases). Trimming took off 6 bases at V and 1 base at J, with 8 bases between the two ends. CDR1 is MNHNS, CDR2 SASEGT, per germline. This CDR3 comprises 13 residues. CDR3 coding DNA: TGTGCCAGCAGGGAACAGGGCACAGATACGCAGTATTTT. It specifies CASREQGTDTQYF.

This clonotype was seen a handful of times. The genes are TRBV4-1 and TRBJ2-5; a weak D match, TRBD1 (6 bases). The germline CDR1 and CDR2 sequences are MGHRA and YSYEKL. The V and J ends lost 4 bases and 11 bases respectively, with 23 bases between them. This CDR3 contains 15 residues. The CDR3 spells CASSLEVGAYNEQYF. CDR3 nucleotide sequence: TGCGCCAGCAGCCTAGAGGTGGGGGCTTACAATGAGCAGTACTTC.

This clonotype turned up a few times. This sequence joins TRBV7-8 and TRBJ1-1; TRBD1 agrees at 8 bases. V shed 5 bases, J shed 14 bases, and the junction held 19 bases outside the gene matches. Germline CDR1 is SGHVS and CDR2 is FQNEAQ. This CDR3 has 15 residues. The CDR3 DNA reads TGTGCCAGCAGCCTAATACCGGGACAGGCGAATGAGCAGTTCTTT. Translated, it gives CASSLIPGQANEQFF.

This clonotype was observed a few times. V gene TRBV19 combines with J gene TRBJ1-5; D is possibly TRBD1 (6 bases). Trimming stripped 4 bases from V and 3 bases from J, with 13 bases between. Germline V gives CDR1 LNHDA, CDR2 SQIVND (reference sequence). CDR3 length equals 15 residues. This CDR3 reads CASSTPHRANQPQHF. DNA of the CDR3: TGTGCCAGTAGTACCCCGCACAGGGCCAATCAGCCCCAGCATTTT.

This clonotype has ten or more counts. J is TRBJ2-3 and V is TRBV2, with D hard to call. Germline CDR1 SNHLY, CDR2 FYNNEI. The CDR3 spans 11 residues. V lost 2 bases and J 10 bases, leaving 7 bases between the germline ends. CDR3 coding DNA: TGTGCCAGCAGTGAAAGGACCGCGCAGTATTTT. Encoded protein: CASSERTAQYF.

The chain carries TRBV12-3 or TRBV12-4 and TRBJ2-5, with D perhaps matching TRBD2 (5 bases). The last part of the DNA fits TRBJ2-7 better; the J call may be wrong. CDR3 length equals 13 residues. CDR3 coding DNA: TGTGCCAGCCGAGGGCGTTTCGACTACGAGCAGTACTTC. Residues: CASRGRFDYEQYF.

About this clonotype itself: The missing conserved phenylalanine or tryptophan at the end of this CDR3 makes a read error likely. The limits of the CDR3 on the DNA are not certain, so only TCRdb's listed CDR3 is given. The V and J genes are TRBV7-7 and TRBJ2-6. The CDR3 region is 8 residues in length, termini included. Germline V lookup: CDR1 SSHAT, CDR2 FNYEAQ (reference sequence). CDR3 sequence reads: CASSRDSS.

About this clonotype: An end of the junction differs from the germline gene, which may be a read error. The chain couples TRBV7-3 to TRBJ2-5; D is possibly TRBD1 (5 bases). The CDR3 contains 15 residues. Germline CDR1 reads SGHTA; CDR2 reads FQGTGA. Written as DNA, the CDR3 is TGTGCCAGCAGCTTAACAGGCCAGGGAATAAGGGCCGGGTTCTTC. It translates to CASSLTGQGIRAGFF.

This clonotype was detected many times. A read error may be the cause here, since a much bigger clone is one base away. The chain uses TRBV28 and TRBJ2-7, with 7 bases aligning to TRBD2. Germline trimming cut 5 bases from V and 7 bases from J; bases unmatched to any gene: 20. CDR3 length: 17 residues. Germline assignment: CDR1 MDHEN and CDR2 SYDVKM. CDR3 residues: CASSPLPLARTYNEQYF. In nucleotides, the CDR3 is TGTGCCAGCAGTCCACTGCCACTAGCGCGCACCTACAATGAGCAGTACTTC.

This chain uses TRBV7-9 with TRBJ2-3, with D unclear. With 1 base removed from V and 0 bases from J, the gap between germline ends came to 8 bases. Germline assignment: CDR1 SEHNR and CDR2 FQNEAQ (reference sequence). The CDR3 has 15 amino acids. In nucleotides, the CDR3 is TGTGCCAGCAGCTTAGAATATCCTAGCACAGATACGCAGTATTTT. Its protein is CASSLEYPSTDTQYF.

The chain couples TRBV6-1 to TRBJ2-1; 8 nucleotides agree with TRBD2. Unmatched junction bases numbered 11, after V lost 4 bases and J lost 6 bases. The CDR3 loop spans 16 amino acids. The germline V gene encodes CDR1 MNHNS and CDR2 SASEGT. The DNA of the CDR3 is TGTGCCAGCAGTGTTCAACCGGGACTAGGGTCCAATGAGCAGTTCTTC. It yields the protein CASSVQPGLGSNEQFF.

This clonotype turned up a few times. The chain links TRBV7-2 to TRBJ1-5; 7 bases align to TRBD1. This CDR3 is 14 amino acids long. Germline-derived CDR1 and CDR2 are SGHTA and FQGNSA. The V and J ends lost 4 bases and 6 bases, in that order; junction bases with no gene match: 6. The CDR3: CASSWPGGGQPQHF. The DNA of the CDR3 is TGTGCCAGCAGCTGGCCAGGGGGTGGTCAGCCCCAGCATTTT. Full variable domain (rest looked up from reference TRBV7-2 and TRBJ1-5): GAGVSQSPSNKVTEKGKDVELRCDPISGHTALYWYRQSLGQGLEFLIYFQGNSAPDKSGLPSDRFSAERTGGSVSTLTIQRTQQEDSAVYLCASSWPGGGQPQHFGDGTRLSIL.

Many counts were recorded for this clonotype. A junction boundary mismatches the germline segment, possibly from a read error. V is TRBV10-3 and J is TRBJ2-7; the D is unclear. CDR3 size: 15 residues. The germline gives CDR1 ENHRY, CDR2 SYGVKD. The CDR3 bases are TGTGCCATCAGTCCCGCCGAAGGTAGAGATTCACCCCTCCACTTC. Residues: CAISPAEGRDSPLHF.